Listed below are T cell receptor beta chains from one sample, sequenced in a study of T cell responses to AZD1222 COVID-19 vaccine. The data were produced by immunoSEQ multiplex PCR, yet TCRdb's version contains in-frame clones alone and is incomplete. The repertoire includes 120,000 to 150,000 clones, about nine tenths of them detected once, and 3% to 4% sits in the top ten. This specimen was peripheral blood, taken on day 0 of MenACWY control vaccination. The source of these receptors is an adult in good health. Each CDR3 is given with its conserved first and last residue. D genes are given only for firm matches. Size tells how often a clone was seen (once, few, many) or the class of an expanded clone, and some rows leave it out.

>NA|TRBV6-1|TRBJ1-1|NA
TGTGCCAGCAGTGAAGTCGACAGAGAGAACACTGAAGCTTTCTTT
CASSEVDRENTEAFF
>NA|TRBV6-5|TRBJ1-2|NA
TGTGCCAGCAGGTTGACATTAAAAGGTGGCTACACCTTC
CASRLTLKGGYTF
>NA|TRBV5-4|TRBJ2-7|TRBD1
TGTGCCAGCAGCTCCGGGACAGTCTACGAGCAGTACTTC
CASSSGTVYEQYF
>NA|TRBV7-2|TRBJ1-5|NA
TGTGCCAGCAGCGCCTCCGGGACACGAAATCAGCCCCAGCATTTT
CASSASGTRNQPQHF
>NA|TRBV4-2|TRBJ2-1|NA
TGTGCCAGCTGCGACCAGGGAAGGGATGAGCAGTTCTTC
CASCDQGRDEQFF
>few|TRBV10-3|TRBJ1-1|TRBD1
TGTGCCATCAGTAGGGACAGGAACACTGAAGCTTTCTTT
CAISRDRNTEAFF
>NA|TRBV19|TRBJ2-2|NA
TGTGCCAGCGACCTTGGGGCCGGGGAGCTGTTTTTT
CASDLGAGELFF
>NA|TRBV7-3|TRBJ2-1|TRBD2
TGTGCCAGCAGCCATCTAGCGGGAGATGGGTATGAGCAGTTCTTC
CASSHLAGDGYEQFF
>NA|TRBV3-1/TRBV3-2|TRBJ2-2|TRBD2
TGTGCCAGCAGCCAAGTGCTAGCGGGAGAGGTAGGCGGGGAGCTGTTTTTT
CASSQVLAGEVGGELFF
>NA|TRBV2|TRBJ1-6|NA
TGTGCCGTGCAGGGGCACCATAATTCACCCCTCCACTTT
CAVQGHHNSPLHF
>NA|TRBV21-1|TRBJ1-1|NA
TGTGCCAGCAGCACTAGACAGGGGGCGCCGGGCACTGAAGCTTTCTTT
CASSTRQGAPGTEAFF
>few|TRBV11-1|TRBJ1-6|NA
TGTGCCAGCAGCTTATCGGCGGGGGGGGGCTCACCCCTCCACTTT
CASSLSAGGGSPLHF
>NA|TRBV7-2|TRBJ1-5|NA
TGTGCCAGCAGCTTAGCGATGGGTAATCAGCCCCAGCATTTT
CASSLAMGNQPQHF
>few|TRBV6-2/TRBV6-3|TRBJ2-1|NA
TGTGCCAGCAGCCTCCGGGACTCGTACAATGAGCAGTTCTTC
CASSLRDSYNEQFF
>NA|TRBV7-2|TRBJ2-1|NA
TGTGCCAGCAGCAAGTCGGGTTTCTTCAATGAGCAGTTCTTC
CASSKSGFFNEQFF
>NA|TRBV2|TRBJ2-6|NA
TGTGCCAGCTCACTGGGTGGTGGTAGCTCTGGGGCCAACGTCCTGACTTTC
CASSLGGGSSGANVLTF
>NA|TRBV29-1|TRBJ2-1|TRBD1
TGCAGCGTGCGGACAGGGGTCGGTGGCAATGAGCAGTTCTTC
CSVRTGVGGNEQFF
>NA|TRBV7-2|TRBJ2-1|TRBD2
TGTGCCAGCAGCCAACGGACTAGCTGGAGTGAGCAGTTCTTC
CASSQRTSWSEQFF
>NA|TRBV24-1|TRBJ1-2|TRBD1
TGTGCCACCAGTACGGGACAGGGGGCACTAGCTAACTATGGCTACACCTTC
CATSTGQGALANYGYTF
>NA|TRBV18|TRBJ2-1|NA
TGTGCCAGCTCACCAGGGGATTCCTACAATGAGCAGTTCTTC
CASSPGDSYNEQFF
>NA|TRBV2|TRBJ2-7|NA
TGTGCCAGCAGTGAAGCAGGGAGTCTCGACGAGCAGTACTTC
CASSEAGSLDEQYF
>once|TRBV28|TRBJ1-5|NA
TGTGCCAGCAGTTTTCCGGGAAATCAGCCCCAGCATTTT
CASSFPGNQPQHF
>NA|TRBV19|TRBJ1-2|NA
TGTGCCAGTAGTACCCAAACGGGGACAAGCAATGGCTACACCTTC
CASSTQTGTSNGYTF
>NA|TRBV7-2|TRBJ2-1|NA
TGTGCCAGCAGCTTAGGAGGGCCTACCAATGAGCAGTTCTTC
CASSLGGPTNEQFF